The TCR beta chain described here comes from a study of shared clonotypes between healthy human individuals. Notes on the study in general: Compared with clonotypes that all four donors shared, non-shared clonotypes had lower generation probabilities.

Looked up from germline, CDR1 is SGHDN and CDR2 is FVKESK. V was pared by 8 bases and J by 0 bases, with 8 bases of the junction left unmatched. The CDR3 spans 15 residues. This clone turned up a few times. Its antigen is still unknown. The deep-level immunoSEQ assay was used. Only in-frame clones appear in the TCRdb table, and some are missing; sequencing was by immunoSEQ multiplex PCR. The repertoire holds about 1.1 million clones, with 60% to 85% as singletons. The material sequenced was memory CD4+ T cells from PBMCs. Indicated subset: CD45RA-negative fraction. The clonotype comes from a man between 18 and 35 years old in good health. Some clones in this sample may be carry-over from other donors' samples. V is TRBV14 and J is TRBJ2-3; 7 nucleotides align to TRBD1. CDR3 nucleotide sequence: TGTGCCAGCGCCCCTACGACAGGGAGCACAGATACGCAGTATTTT. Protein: CASAPTTGSTDTQYF.